This T cell receptor (beta chain) was identified during a study of blood T cell repertoires in COVID-19. Study summary: PBMCs, B-cell-depleted T cells, or T cells provided the cDNA or gDNA that made up the material.

Clones were read by immunoSEQ multiplex PCR, and TCRdb kept only the in-frame ones, dropping some. The profile shows around 130,000 clones, just over 85% of them singletons. J was trimmed by 7 bases and V by 5 bases; bases with no gene match: 7. Germline CDR1 and CDR2: WNHNN and SYGVQD (reference sequence). This CDR3 has 14 residues. V and J are TRBV10-1 and TRBJ1-5; 8 bases line up with TRBD1. This TCR came from a man aged 35 to 55 with acute or convalescent COVID-19. Sequenced: peripheral blood. The CDR3 sequence: CASSTGQERQPQHF. As DNA, the CDR3 is TGCGCCAGCAGTACGGGACAGGAGAGACAGCCCCAGCATTTT.